In its sample, the clone carrying this T cell receptor beta chain was seen a few times. The data were taken from a study of ipilimumab plus nivolumab after autologous stem cell transplantation. TCRdb's table, derived via immunoSEQ multiplex PCR, lists solely in-frame clones and lacks some. Of roughly 40,000 clones listed, 80% to 95% are singletons. Germline V gene lookup returns CDR1 SGHRS and CDR2 YFSETQ. The CDR3 contains 14 residues. The J segment lost 5 bases and the V segment lost 2 bases, leaving 5 bases of the junction unmatched. Checkpoint therapy with ipilimumab 1 mg/kg began 14 to 28 days after transplant.

The chain joins TRBV5-1 to TRBJ2-5; 8 bases fit TRBD2. The sequence was obtained from a male donor with multiple myeloma. The sample was PBMCs, taken in a trial of ipilimumab plus nivolumab as post-transplant consolidation. The CDR3 coding sequence is TGCGCCAGCAGCTTCGGGGGGGCGTGGGAGACCCAGTACTTC. It is translated as CASSFGGAWETQYF.